The 7 T cell receptor beta chains below all came from one sample that was sequenced in a study of blood T cells in healthy people across ages. Then a second PCR, running roughly 7 to 11 cycles, was carried out with a sample-barcoded 5' primer and a J-beta primer mix. One entry per CDR3 protein results from TCRdb running MiXCR on the 5' RACE reads. Among about 840,000 distinct CDR3 sequences listed, just under 30% were seen once. The same sample was also studied in work on T cells of mothers and their children.

Input material: blood. These receptor sequences come from a woman in her forties in good health.

This clonotype showed up many times. The V gene is TRBV5-1, the J gene TRBJ2-1, with D possibly being TRBD1 or TRBD2 (5 bases each). The CDR3 totals 14 residues. The V gene lost 3 bases and the J gene lost 8 bases, with 15 bases spanning the gap. Looked up from germline, CDR1 is SGHRS and CDR2 is YFSETQ. CDR3 loop: CASSSSSGDDEQFF. DNA of the CDR3: TGCGCCAGCAGCTCCTCGAGTGGGGACGATGAGCAGTTCTTC.

The rearrangement uses TRBV3-1 and TRBJ1-1, with D unclear. With 1 base removed from V and 5 bases from J, the gap between germline ends came to 14 bases. Germline loops: CDR1 LGHDT, CDR2 YNNKEL (reference sequence). The CDR3 has 15 amino acids. The CDR3 loop is CASSQGRWGRTEAFF. The CDR3 DNA reads as TGTGCCAGCAGCCAAGGGCGATGGGGTAGGACTGAAGCTTTCTTT.

Details on this clonotype: A much larger clone lies one base from this, so it may be a read error. This chain uses TRBV12-3 or TRBV12-4 with TRBJ2-3; 7 nucleotides agree with TRBD1. This CDR3 has 15 amino acids. J lost 0 bases, V lost 6 bases, and 6 bases had no gene match. The CDR3 sequence: CASRRDSMSTDTQYF. The CDR3 DNA is TGTGCCAGCAGGAGGGACAGCATGAGCACAGATACGCAGTATTTT.

This clonotype was counted ten times or more. This chain uses TRBV5-8 with TRBJ1-2; D remains ambiguous. Germline V gene data show CDR1 as SGHTS and CDR2 as YDEGEE. Trimming shortened V by 0 bases and J by 4 bases, and 7 bases separated the two germline ends. This CDR3 has 13 residues. The CDR3 here is CASSLGEVYGYTF. The CDR3 coding sequence is TGTGCCAGCAGCTTGGGGGAAGTCTATGGCTACACCTTC.

This clonotype was seen repeatedly, ten times or more. The chain's CDR3 is CASSRERNNEQFF. For the CDR3, the DNA is TGTGCCAGCAGTCGGGAGCGGAACAATGAGCAGTTCTTC. This chain links TRBV7-3 with TRBJ2-1; maybe TRBD2 (6 bases). The CDR3 length is 13 residues. Germline V gives CDR1 SGHTA, CDR2 FQGTGA. V lost 6 bases and J 5 bases, leaving 11 bases between the germline ends.

This clonotype was found many times. The J gene is TRBJ2-7, the V gene TRBV4-1, with 7 bases identical to TRBD2. The germline V gene encodes CDR1 MGHRA and CDR2 YSYEKL. Losses at the gene ends were 3 bases for V and 6 bases for J; bases not matched to a gene: 5. The CDR3 has 13 amino acids. CDR3 nucleotide sequence: TGCGCCAGCAGCCACTCGGGGGGAGGCGAGCAGTACTTC. Translation gives CASSHSGGGEQYF.

V gene TRBV7-3 combines with J gene TRBJ1-1, with D maybe TRBD1 (6 bases). The CDR3 is 15 amino acids. From germline, CDR1 is SGHTA and CDR2 FQGTGA. Trimming stripped 2 bases from V and 0 bases from J, with 10 bases between. CDR3 nucleotides: TGTGCCAGCAGCTTAGATCGGGGGCTGAACACTGAAGCTTTCTTT. Protein product: CASSLDRGLNTEAFF. The full variable domain, its missing parts supplied by reference TRBV7-3 and TRBJ1-1, is GAGVSQTPSNKVTEKGKYVELRCDPISGHTALYWYRQSLGQGPEFLIYFQGTGAADDSGLPNDRFFAVRPEGSVSTLKIQRTERGDSAVYLCASSLDRGLNTEAFFGQGTRLTVV.